This TCR beta chain was sequenced in a study of blood T cells in healthy people across ages (dated by TCRdb to the mid-2010s). For context, the study as a whole: In model experiments, template switching captured about one uniquely barcoded TCR beta cDNA molecule for every two T cells. To track age-related changes in TCR beta repertoire diversity, the study relied on deep sequencing normalized with unique cDNA molecular identifiers. The donors were divided into four age groups: young (average approximately 17 years), middle-aged (approximately 42), aged (approximately 62) and long-lived (about 79). Two additional independent replicas of 1 million unique cDNA reads from the same blood draw were analyzed for two donors (one aged 18 to 29 and one aged 80 or older). What the study reported, not specific to this receptor: Observed TCR beta diversity per million T cells fell roughly linearly with age, and a significant reduction was already apparent by age roughly 40. Compared with the aged group, the long-lived group had more naive CD4+ T cells, fewer expanded clones and increased TCR diversity, a pattern suggesting age selection. Because the CMV infection status of the donors was unknown, age-related changes in expanded clonotypes may potentially have been confounded. There was a strong correlation between observed TCR beta diversity and the percentage of naive T cells measured by flow cytometry. Estimates of total diversity from one million sequenced T cells were regarded as lower bounds and underestimates. Bulk unsorted PBMC profiling prevented conclusive comparison of naive and antigen-experienced compartments.

This clonotype was seen only a few times. No antigen is known for it. No base quality information exists; no much larger clone differs at one position. The germline V gene specifies SGHRS as CDR1 and YFSETQ as CDR2. V lost 4 bases and J lost 2 bases; the stretch between them is 7 bases long. The CDR3 goes from the cysteine to the phenylalanine over 12 residues. Left in the record is the CDR3 DNA by itself, 36 bases read in frame from the first base. The donors were about 40 Caucasian individuals from Russia, aged 6 to 90 years, who were systemically healthy. Each donor gave ten milliliters of peripheral blood, collected into EDTA-treated Vacutainer tubes. Ficoll-Paque density-gradient centrifugation was used to isolate PBMCs, with at least 7 million per sample. Trizol reagent was used to extract total RNA from the PBMCs, yielding at least 5.5 micrograms per sample. Naive CD45RAhigh/CD27high T cell percentages were measured by flow cytometry on a PBMC aliquot from every donor.

Receptors were amplified or captured by 5' RACE. Sequenced on an Illumina HiSeq 2500. A second 7 to 11 cycle PCR used a sample-barcoded 5' primer and a J-beta primer mix. Each TCR beta cDNA molecule received a unique molecular identifier from a template-switch 5' adaptor carrying 12 random nucleotides. Each sample yielded at least 2.5 million CDR3-containing paired-end reads. First-strand cDNA was synthesized from all RNA with the Mint cDNA synthesis kit, primed by a TRBC-specific oligonucleotide. Following uracil-DNA glycosylase treatment, a first 18-cycle PCR with universal primers M1SS and BC2_uni_R was performed on all cDNA. The paper's data handling went like this. For normalization, 1 million high-quality reads, each with a distinct molecular identifier, were randomly selected from each sample. Instead of being binned into consensus sequences, reads that shared molecular identifiers were thrown out. CDR3 identification, clonotype clustering and error correction used MiTCR with a Q25 quality threshold and the strictest error-elimination algorithm. Lower-bound total TCR beta diversity was estimated with a nonparametric unseen species model using Euler transformation. TCRdb handled the public reads itself, with Q25 trimming in fastp and clone calling in MiXCR, and kept productive beta chains. Every distinct CDR3 protein forms one entry, paired with its most common genes and DNA. The V and J calls were determined by TCRdb, not by the authors. Across this sample there are 500,000 to 550,000 distinct CDR3 sequences, with 24% seen only once. The top ten hold roughly 9.4% of the sample.

These sequences were also reported in another study, on T cells of mothers and their children. That second publication adds: Nine systemically healthy Caucasian individuals served as donors, namely three mothers together with their six children. cDNA synthesis used all of the extracted RNA, with around 1.5 ug of RNA in each 15 ul reaction. In the second PCR, sample barcodes and 2-4 random nucleotides were introduced via the M1S primer. Each mother yielded over 10 million TCR beta CDR3 reads and each child 3 million to 3.5 million reads. Thymic selection similarly shapes TCR recombination output in related and unrelated pairs, with minor effect from inherited differences. Related mother-child pairs always showed normalized repertoire overlap that was slightly higher than in unrelated mother-child pairs, though the difference was never significant. No persistent microchimeric T cell clones were detected, at a sensitivity of roughly 99 clones per million clonotypes. The study used deep NGS to compare TCR beta repertoires of mothers and children, seeking features distinguishing related mother-child pairs from unrelated individuals. On average, the children were roughly 10 +/- 4 years old, while the mothers were approximately 40 +/- 4 years old. After adapters were ligated using NEBNext reagents, the libraries underwent 100+100 nt paired-end sequencing on an Illumina HiSeq 2000. To prevent cross-contamination, the mother and child libraries were prepared one month apart and sequenced in separate runs. For each donor, somewhere between about 450,000 and 2,100,000 distinct TCR beta clonotypes were identified. Naive TCR beta clonotypes were estimated from low-frequency clonotypes matched to each donor's FACS-determined naive share, without sorting.

Input material: blood. This chain joins TRBV5-1 to TRBJ2-7, with the D gene uncertain. This sequence was found in a boy younger than 18 in good health. In nucleotide form, the sequence is TGCGCCAGCAGCCCCGAAACCTACGAGCAGTACTTC. The encoded protein is CASSPETYEQYF.